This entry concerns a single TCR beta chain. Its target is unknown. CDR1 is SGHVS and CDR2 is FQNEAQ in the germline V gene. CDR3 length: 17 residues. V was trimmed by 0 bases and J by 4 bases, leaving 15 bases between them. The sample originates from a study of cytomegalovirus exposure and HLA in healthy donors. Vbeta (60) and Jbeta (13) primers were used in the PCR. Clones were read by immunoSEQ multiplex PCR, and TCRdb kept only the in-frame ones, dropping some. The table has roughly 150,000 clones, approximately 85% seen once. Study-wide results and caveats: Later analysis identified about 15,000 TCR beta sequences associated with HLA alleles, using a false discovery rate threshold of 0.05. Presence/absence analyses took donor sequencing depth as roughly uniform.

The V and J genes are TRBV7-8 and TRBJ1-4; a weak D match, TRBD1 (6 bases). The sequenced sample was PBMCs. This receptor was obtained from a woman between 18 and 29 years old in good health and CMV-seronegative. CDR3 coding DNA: TGTGCCAGCAGCTTAGCTGGTCTGGGGGCGATTAATGAAAAACTGTTTTTT. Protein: CASSLAGLGAINEKLFF.